These T cell receptor beta chains were read from a single sample in a study of blood T cell repertoires in COVID-19. TCRdb's copy holds only in-frame clones and misses some; the assay was immunoSEQ multiplex PCR. The data show over 200,000 clones, with about nine tenths seen just once and about 16% held by the top ten. Sequenced material: PBMCs or T cells enriched from blood (not recorded which). Receptors were obtained from a man aged 18 to 29 who had recovered from COVID-19. The CDR3 runs from the conserved cysteine through the conserved F or W. A D gene is named only where the DNA matches it firmly. Clone size appears in some rows only: once, few, many, or a class for an expanded clone.

J gene: TRBJ1-3
clone size: few
V gene: TRBV10-3
D gene: .
CDR3 protein: CAFGEGGNTIYF
CDR3 DNA: TGTGCCTTTGGCGAGGGCGGAAACACCATATATTTT

J gene: TRBJ1-5
clone size: .
V gene: TRBV6-2/TRBV6-3
D gene: .
CDR3 protein: CASSYVSGQPQHF
CDR3 DNA: TGTGCCAGCAGTTACGTGTCGGGGCAGCCCCAGCATTTT

J gene: TRBJ2-3
clone size: .
V gene: TRBV24-1
D gene: TRBD1
CDR3 protein: CATSDSGTAHTDTQYF
CDR3 DNA: TGTGCCACCAGTGATTCTGGGACAGCACACACAGATACGCAGTATTTT

J gene: TRBJ1-3
clone size: .
V gene: TRBV19
D gene: .
CDR3 protein: CASSIGGPDPGNTIYF
CDR3 DNA: TGTGCCAGTAGTATTGGTGGGCCAGACCCTGGAAACACCATATATTTT

J gene: TRBJ1-4
clone size: .
V gene: TRBV11-2
D gene: .
CDR3 protein: CASSFTGIHSEKLFF
CDR3 DNA: TGTGCCAGCAGCTTTACGGGGATTCACAGTGAAAAACTGTTTTTT

J gene: TRBJ1-2
clone size: .
V gene: TRBV19
D gene: TRBD1
CDR3 protein: CASSITQGAGGYTF
CDR3 DNA: TGTGCCAGTAGTATCACGCAGGGGGCAGGAGGCTACACCTTC

J gene: TRBJ2-2
clone size: .
V gene: TRBV5-1
D gene: .
CDR3 protein: CASSTPSTGELFF
CDR3 DNA: TGCGCCAGCAGCACTCCTAGCACCGGGGAGCTGTTTTTT

J gene: TRBJ1-5
clone size: .
V gene: TRBV6-1
D gene: .
CDR3 protein: CASSEALGGNQPQHF
CDR3 DNA: TGTGCCAGCAGTGAAGCGCTCGGGGGCAATCAGCCCCAGCATTTT

J gene: TRBJ1-2
clone size: .
V gene: TRBV29-1
D gene: .
CDR3 protein: CSVGDGYTF
CDR3 DNA: TGCAGCGTTGGAGATGGCTACACCTTC

J gene: TRBJ2-1
clone size: .
V gene: TRBV7-3
D gene: TRBD2
CDR3 protein: CASSLTGTTYNEQFF
CDR3 DNA: TGTGCCAGCAGTTTGACCGGGACTACTTACAATGAGCAGTTCTTC

J gene: TRBJ2-5
clone size: .
V gene: TRBV11-2
D gene: TRBD1
CDR3 protein: CASSQMPGQQETQYF
CDR3 DNA: TGTGCCAGCAGCCAGATGCCGGGACAGCAAGAGACCCAGTACTTC

J gene: TRBJ2-7
clone size: .
V gene: TRBV27
D gene: TRBD1
CDR3 protein: CASRRTGGRYEQYF
CDR3 DNA: TGTGCCAGCAGACGGACAGGGGGGAGGTACGAGCAGTACTTC

J gene: TRBJ2-7
clone size: .
V gene: TRBV11-2
D gene: TRBD1
CDR3 protein: CASSSSLDRSYEQYF
CDR3 DNA: TGTGCCAGCAGCTCCTCACTGGACAGGTCGTACGAGCAGTACTTC

J gene: TRBJ2-7
clone size: .
V gene: TRBV30
D gene: .
CDR3 protein: CAWSVGGAYEQYF
CDR3 DNA: TGTGCCTGGAGTGTAGGGGGGGCCTACGAGCAGTACTTC

J gene: TRBJ2-5
clone size: .
V gene: TRBV3-1/TRBV3-2
D gene: .
CDR3 protein: CASSQGQVPRETQYF
CDR3 DNA: TGTGCCAGCAGCCAAGGACAGGTTCCACGGGAGACCCAGTACTTC